A selection of T cell receptor beta chains follows, all from one sample in a study of blood T cell repertoires in COVID-19. The data were produced by immunoSEQ multiplex PCR, yet TCRdb's version contains in-frame clones alone and is incomplete. Of approximately 100,000 clones detected, 80% to 95% appear once; the ten largest clones hold more than 5%. Material: peripheral blood. These receptor sequences come from a man over 45 with active COVID-19. Each CDR3 is given with its conserved first and last residue. D genes are given only for firm matches.

v_call,j_call,d_call,cdr3_aa,cdr3_nt
TRBV28,TRBJ1-1,NA,CASSPQGWNTEAFF,TGTGCCAGCAGTCCCCAGGGGTGGAACACTGAAGCTTTCTTT
TRBV19,TRBJ1-2,NA,CASSAPGSSPYGYTF,TGTGCCAGTAGTGCCCCGGGGTCCTCGCCCTATGGCTACACCTTC
TRBV18,TRBJ2-1,TRBD1,CASSPLQGASSYNEQFF,TGTGCCAGCTCACCACTACAGGGGGCAAGCTCCTACAATGAGCAGTTCTTC
TRBV19,TRBJ2-7,NA,CASSIGGSYEQYF,TGTGCCAGTAGTATCGGCGGATCCTACGAGCAGTACTTC
TRBV3-1/TRBV3-2,TRBJ2-2,TRBD2,CASSQVGLAGGPGELFF,TGTGCCAGCAGCCAAGTGGGACTAGCGGGAGGGCCCGGGGAGCTGTTTTTT
TRBV20-1,TRBJ2-4,TRBD2,CSASGTSGTLAKNIQYF,TGCAGTGCCAGTGGGACTAGCGGGACGTTAGCCAAAAACATTCAGTACTTC
TRBV25-1,TRBJ1-1,NA,CASSERRYTEAFF,TGTGCCAGCAGTGAACGGAGATACACTGAAGCTTTCTTT
TRBV7-2,TRBJ1-1,NA,CASSLVFGGNTEAFF,TGTGCCAGCAGCTTAGTATTCGGCGGGAACACTGAAGCTTTCTTT
TRBV28,TRBJ1-4,TRBD1,CASRLPGQGGEKLFF,TGTGCCAGCAGGCTACCGGGACAGGGTGGTGAAAAACTGTTTTTT
TRBV5-6,TRBJ2-2,TRBD2,CASSLAAGEWTGELFF,TGTGCCAGCAGCTTGGCCGCGGGAGAGTGGACCGGGGAGCTGTTTTTT
TRBV9,TRBJ2-1,TRBD2,CASSVERGYNEQFF,TGTGCCAGCAGCGTAGAGCGGGGTTACAATGAGCAGTTCTTC
TRBV19,TRBJ1-2,NA,CASTPGQPYGYTF,TGTGCCAGTACCCCTGGGCAGCCCTATGGCTACACCTTC
TRBV14,TRBJ1-2,NA,CASSLQGGGYTF,TGTGCCAGCAGCCTACAGGGTGGTGGCTACACCTTC
TRBV3-1/TRBV3-2,TRBJ2-1,NA,CASSQRMWGDDNEQFF,TGTGCCAGCAGCCAACGGATGTGGGGCGATGACAATGAGCAGTTCTTC
TRBV5-1,TRBJ2-1,NA,CASSLQGGNEQFF,TGCGCCAGCAGCTTACAGGGGGGGAATGAGCAGTTCTTC
TRBV28,TRBJ1-3,NA,CASSSTGTGNTIYF,TGTGCCAGCAGTTCCACAGGGACCGGAAACACCATATATTTT
TRBV5-1,TRBJ2-3,NA,CASTLAGITDTQYF,TGCGCCAGCACCCTCGCAGGCATCACAGATACGCAGTATTTT
TRBV10-1,TRBJ2-1,TRBD2,CASSSGTRGEQFF,TGCGCCAGCTCTAGCGGGACCAGGGGTGAGCAGTTCTTC
TRBV19,TRBJ1-1,NA,CASSIGTYSEAFF,TGTGCCAGTAGTATCGGTACCTACTCTGAAGCTTTCTTT
TRBV5-1,TRBJ1-1,TRBD1,CASGLSGTGNTEAFF,TGCGCCAGCGGCCTCTCCGGGACAGGGAACACTGAAGCTTTCTTT
TRBV7-9,TRBJ2-7,TRBD1,CASSPGTGAYEQYF,TGTGCCAGCAGTCCCGGGACAGGGGCCTACGAGCAGTACTTC
TRBV6-5,TRBJ2-7,TRBD1,CASVPGQGPRKQYF,TGTGCCAGCGTTCCGGGACAGGGGCCTAGAAAGCAGTACTTC